This T cell receptor (beta chain) was retrieved from a study of OX40 agonist ivuxolimab in advanced cancers. The overall study: Age averaged around 60 years (range roughly 20 to 90), and around 87% were male.

Autoimmune disease history or systemic immunosuppression excluded patients. Profiling relied on immunoSEQ multiplex PCR, and the TCRdb table lists in-frame clones only, not all of them. The sample has more than 30,000 clones, around 87% seen once. V was clipped by 5 bases and J by 5 bases; unmatched bases: 3. Looked up from germline, CDR1 is KGHSH and CDR2 is LQKENI. The CDR3 runs to 14 residues. The chain combines TRBV18 with TRBJ2-5; the match to TRBD2 covers 12 bases. This receptor was obtained from an adult with an advanced solid tumor such as melanoma, head and neck, liver or kidney cancer. The specimen comprised CD4+ or CD8+ T cells sorted from blood, sampled in a trial of the OX40 agonist ivuxolimab. CDR3 residues: CASSTGLAGETQYF. The CDR3 coding sequence is TGTGCCAGCTCAACCGGACTAGCGGGGGAGACCCAGTACTTC.